The present T cell receptor beta chain was sequenced within a study of T cells after yellow fever vaccination. 5'RACE template switching generated TCR cDNA, adding a universal primer site and UMIs. One entry per CDR3 protein results from TCRdb running MiXCR on the 5' RACE reads. The repertoire holds 250,000 or so distinct CDR3 sequences, around 6.7% seen once, with 1.1% in the top ten. CDR1 and CDR2 (germline): SGHRS, YFSETQ. J lost 0 bases, V lost 3 bases, and 5 bases had no gene match. The CDR3 runs to 16 residues. This clonotype was observed many times. This receptor was identified in a man aged 25-40 years who received the YFV17D yellow fever vaccine. Specimen: CD4+ T cells sorted from PBMCs, collected on the day of the yellow fever booster vaccination. The chain couples TRBV5-1 to TRBJ2-3, with 9 bases aligning to TRBD2. DNA for the CDR3: TGCGCCAGCAGCTCGGGACTAGCAGCTAGCACAGATACGCAGTATTTT. The encoded protein is CASSSGLAASTDTQYF.